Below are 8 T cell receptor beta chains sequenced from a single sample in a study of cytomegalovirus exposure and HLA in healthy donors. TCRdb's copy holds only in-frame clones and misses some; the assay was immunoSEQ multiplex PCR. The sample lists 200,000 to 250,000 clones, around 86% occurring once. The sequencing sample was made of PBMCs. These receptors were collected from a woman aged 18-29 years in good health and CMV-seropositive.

The CDR3 nucleotides read TGCGCCAGCAGCTTCACCCCCTCGGGACAGGGCACCTACGAGCAGTACTTC. Translating gives CASSFTPSGQGTYEQYF. V is TRBV5-1 and J is TRBJ2-7, with 9 nucleotides matching TRBD1. CDR1 is SGHRS and CDR2 is YFSETQ in the germline V gene. CDR3 length: 17 residues. V lost 2 bases, J lost 2 bases, and 11 bases stayed unmatched.

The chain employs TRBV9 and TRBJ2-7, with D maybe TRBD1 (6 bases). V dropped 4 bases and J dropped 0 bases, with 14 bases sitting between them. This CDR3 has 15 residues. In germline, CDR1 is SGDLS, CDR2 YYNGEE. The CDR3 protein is CASSSERGSSYEQYF. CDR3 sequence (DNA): TGTGCCAGCAGCTCGGAGAGGGGGAGCTCCTACGAGCAGTACTTC.

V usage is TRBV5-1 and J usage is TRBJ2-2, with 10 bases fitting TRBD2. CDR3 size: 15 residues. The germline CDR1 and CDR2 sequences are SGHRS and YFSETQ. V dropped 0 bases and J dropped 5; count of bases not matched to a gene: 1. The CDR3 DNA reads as TGCGCCAGCAGCTTGGCACTAGCGGGGACCGGGGAGCTGTTTTTT. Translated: CASSLALAGTGELFF. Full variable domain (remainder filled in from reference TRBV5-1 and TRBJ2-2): KAGVTQTPRYLIKTRGQQVTLSCSPISGHRSVSWYQQTPGQGLQFLFEYFSETQRNKGNFPGRFSGRQFSNSRSEMNVSTLELGDSALYLCASSLALAGTGELFFGEGSRLTVL.

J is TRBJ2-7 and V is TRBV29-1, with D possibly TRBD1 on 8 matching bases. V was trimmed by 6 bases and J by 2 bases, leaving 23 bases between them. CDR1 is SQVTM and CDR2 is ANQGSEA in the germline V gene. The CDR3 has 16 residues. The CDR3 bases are TGCAGCGTCCGTGGGGGAGGGGACAGGTCGACCTACGAGCAGTACTTC. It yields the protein CSVRGGGDRSTYEQYF.

The CDR3, as DNA: TGTGCCAGCAGCCTCAATTCCCGGTTAGACACTGAAGCTTTCTTT. It encodes CASSLNSRLDTEAFF. The J gene is TRBJ1-1, the V gene TRBV9, with D unclear. The CDR3 totals 15 residues. Germline CDR1 is SGDLS and CDR2 is YYNGEE. Deletions cut 4 bases from V and 3 bases from J, with 16 bases between.

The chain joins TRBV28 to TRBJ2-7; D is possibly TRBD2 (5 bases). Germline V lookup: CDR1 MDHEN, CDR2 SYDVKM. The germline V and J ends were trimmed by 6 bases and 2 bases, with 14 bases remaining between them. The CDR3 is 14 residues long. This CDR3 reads CASSPGSGAYEQYF. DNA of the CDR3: TGTGCCAGCAGCCCGGGATCCGGAGCCTACGAGCAGTACTTC.

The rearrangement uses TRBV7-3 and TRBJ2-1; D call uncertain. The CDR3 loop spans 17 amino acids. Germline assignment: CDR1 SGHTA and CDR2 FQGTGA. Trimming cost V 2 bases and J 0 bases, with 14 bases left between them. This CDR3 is CASSLLAPKSSYNEQFF. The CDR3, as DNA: TGTGCCAGCAGCTTACTCGCGCCAAAGAGCTCCTACAATGAGCAGTTCTTC.

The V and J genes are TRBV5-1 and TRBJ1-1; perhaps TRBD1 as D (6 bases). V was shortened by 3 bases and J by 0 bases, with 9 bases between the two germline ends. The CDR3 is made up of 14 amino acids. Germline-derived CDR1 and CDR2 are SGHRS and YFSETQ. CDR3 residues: CASSWTVMNTEAFF. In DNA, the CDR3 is TGCGCCAGCAGCTGGACAGTCATGAACACTGAAGCTTTCTTT.